The source of this T cell receptor beta chain is a study of blood T cell repertoires in COVID-19. In the study overall: Specimens from acute and convalescent COVID-19 originated in the United States, Italy and Spain.

The repertoire was sequenced with immunoSEQ multiplex PCR; TCRdb's copy has only in-frame clones and lacks some. The sample gives 150,000 to 200,000 clones, 70% to 90% of which show up once; 3.5% to 5% is in the top ten. Germline V gene lookup returns CDR1 MNHEY and CDR2 SMNVEV (reference sequence). The CDR3 loop spans 15 amino acids. J was trimmed by 7 bases and V by 3 bases; bases with no gene match: 6. The sequenced sample consisted of peripheral blood. The chain combines TRBV27 with TRBJ2-5, with 12 bases matching TRBD2. The source of this sequence is a young woman with acute or convalescent COVID-19. CDR3 DNA: TGTGCCAGCAGTTTGCTAGCGGGAGGGCCCGGGACCCAGTACTTC. Its protein product is CASSLLAGGPGTQYF.